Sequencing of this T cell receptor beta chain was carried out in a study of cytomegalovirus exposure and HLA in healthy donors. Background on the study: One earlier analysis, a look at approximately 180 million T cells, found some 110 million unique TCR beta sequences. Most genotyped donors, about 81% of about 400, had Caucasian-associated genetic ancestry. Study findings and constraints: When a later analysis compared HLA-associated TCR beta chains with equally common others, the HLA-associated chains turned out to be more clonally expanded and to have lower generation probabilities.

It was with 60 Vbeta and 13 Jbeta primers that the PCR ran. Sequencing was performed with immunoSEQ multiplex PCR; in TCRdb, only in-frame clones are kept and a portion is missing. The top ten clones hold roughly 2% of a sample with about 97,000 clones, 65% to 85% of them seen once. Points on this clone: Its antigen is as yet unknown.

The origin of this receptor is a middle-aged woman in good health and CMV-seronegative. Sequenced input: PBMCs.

The CDR3 region has the DNA TGTGCCAGCGGCGGACAGGAGATATCCCAAGAGACCCAGTACTTC. Translating it yields CASGGQEISQETQYF. The chain is built from TRBV7-9 and TRBJ2-5, with 7 bases that match TRBD1. This CDR3 is built from 15 residues. Germline V gene sequence: CDR1 SEHNR, CDR2 FQNEAQ (reference sequence). With V trimmed by 8 bases and J by 1 base, 10 bases remained unmatched.